A selection of T cell receptor beta chains follows, all from one sample in a study of T cell responses to AZD1222 COVID-19 vaccine. TCRdb's copy holds only in-frame clones and misses some; the assay was immunoSEQ multiplex PCR. This sample has 120,000 or so clones, with roughly 90% found just once. The specimen comprised peripheral blood, sampled 28 days after the second dose of the MenACWY control vaccine. Receptors originate from an adult who received the MenACWY meningococcal vaccine as a control. Both conserved end residues are part of each CDR3. A D gene is named only where the DNA matches it firmly. Size tells how often a clone was seen (once, few, many) or the class of an expanded clone, and some rows leave it out.

J | V | length | D | size | DNA | CDR3
TRBJ2-2 | TRBV30 | 13 | NA | NA | TGTGCCTGGACCCCCCTCGGCAAGGGGGAGCTGTTTTTT | CAWTPLGKGELFF
TRBJ1-3 | TRBV18 | 14 | NA | NA | TGTGCCAGCTCACCTGACAGGTCCGGAAACACCATATATTTT | CASSPDRSGNTIYF
TRBJ1-3 | TRBV10-3 | 17 | NA | NA | TGTGCCATCAGTGAGACGAGACAGGCCAGCTCTGGAAACACCATATATTTT | CAISETRQASSGNTIYF
TRBJ2-1 | TRBV6-2/TRBV6-3 | 17 | TRBD2 | NA | TGTGCCAGCAGTTACTCACCTAGCGGGGGGATCTACAATGAGCAGTTCTTC | CASSYSPSGGIYNEQFF
TRBJ1-1 | TRBV5-5 | 17 | TRBD1 | NA | TGTGCCAGCAGCAGAGGGACAGGGAAGGGGACCAACACTGAAGCTTTCTTT | CASSRGTGKGTNTEAFF
TRBJ1-1 | TRBV4-2 | 14 | TRBD1 | NA | TGTGCCAGCAGGAACAGGGGGCGAGGCACTGAAGCTTTCTTT | CASRNRGRGTEAFF
TRBJ1-4 | TRBV7-9 | 16 | NA | NA | TGTGCCAGCAGCCCCGACAGACAAGCAACTAATGAAAAACTGTTTTTT | CASSPDRQATNEKLFF
TRBJ1-1 | TRBV6-1 | 16 | NA | NA | TGTGCCAGCAGTGAGTCGGTAGGGACGTCGGGCACTGAAGCTTTCTTT | CASSESVGTSGTEAFF
TRBJ2-7 | TRBV27 | 15 | TRBD1 | NA | TGTGCCAGCAGTTTAACCCGGACAGGGAGCTACGAGCAGTACTTC | CASSLTRTGSYEQYF
TRBJ1-1 | TRBV7-9 | 11 | NA | NA | TGTGCCAGCAGCTTTAGCACTGAAGCTTTCTTT | CASSFSTEAFF
TRBJ1-5 | TRBV27 | 16 | TRBD1 | NA | TGTGCCAGCAGTCGAGCCTCCGGGACAGGACGGCAGCCCCAGCATTTT | CASSRASGTGRQPQHF
TRBJ2-7 | TRBV9 | 15 | TRBD1 | NA | TGTGCCAGCAGCGTAGGCCACAGGGGGTCCTACGAGCAGTACTTC | CASSVGHRGSYEQYF
TRBJ2-2 | TRBV9 | 15 | NA | NA | TGTGCCAGCAGCTTAGGGGACGGGAACACCGGGGAGCTGTTTTTT | CASSLGDGNTGELFF
TRBJ1-5 | TRBV12-3/TRBV12-4 | 13 | NA | NA | TGTGCCAGCAAGGGGAGTTACGATCAGCCCCAGCATTTT | CASKGSYDQPQHF
TRBJ2-1 | TRBV15 | 14 | NA | NA | TGTGCCACCAGCAGCCGAAAGGGAATTAATGAGCAGTTCTTC | CATSSRKGINEQFF
TRBJ1-5 | TRBV5-4 | 14 | NA | NA | TGTGCCAGCAGCTTGGACCCGGTAGGGCAGCCCCAGCATTTT | CASSLDPVGQPQHF
TRBJ2-3 | TRBV11-2 | 17 | TRBD2 | NA | TGTGCCAGCAGCTCCCTGACTACCCAGTCGGGAGGGTATACGCAGTATTTT | CASSSLTTQSGGYTQYF
TRBJ2-3 | TRBV2 | 14 | TRBD2 | NA | TGTGCCAGCAGTCTTAGCGGGGGAGGAGATACGCAGTATTTT | CASSLSGGGDTQYF
TRBJ1-5 | TRBV19 | 19 | TRBD1 | medium-sized | TGTGCCAGTAGTACGAGGACAGGGAGCATTGGTTGGTGGGCTCAGCCCCAGCATTTT | CASSTRTGSIGWWAQPQHF
TRBJ2-1 | TRBV12-3/TRBV12-4 | 11 | NA | NA | TGTGCCAGCAGTTTTGTAAGTGAGCAGTTCTTC | CASSFVSEQFF
TRBJ2-5 | TRBV2 | 15 | NA | NA | TGTGCCAGCAGTGACCAGACCCCTCCGGGTGAGACCCAGTACTTC | CASSDQTPPGETQYF
TRBJ1-1 | TRBV29-1 | 13 | NA | NA | TGCAGCGTTGTGATAATCGGGTTTATTGAAGCTTTCTTT | CSVVIIGFIEAFF
TRBJ1-5 | TRBV7-8 | 14 | TRBD1 | NA | TGTGCCAGCAGCCGACAGGGATACAATCAGCCCCAGCATTTT | CASSRQGYNQPQHF
TRBJ2-7 | TRBV19 | 14 | NA | NA | TGTGCCAGTAGTATGGTGACTTTTAGCTACGAGCAGTACTTC | CASSMVTFSYEQYF
TRBJ2-4 | TRBV4-1 | 16 | TRBD1 | NA | TGCGCCAGCAGCCAGTACAGGGGGCAGGCCAAAAACATTCAGTACTTC | CASSQYRGQAKNIQYF
TRBJ2-5 | TRBV28 | 12 | NA | NA | TGTGCCAGCAGGGGAATTCAAGAGACCCAGTACTTC | CASRGIQETQYF
TRBJ1-2 | TRBV6-5 | 15 | NA | NA | TGTGCCAGCAGTTACTCGGGCAGAAGAAACTATGGCTACACCTTC | CASSYSGRRNYGYTF
TRBJ2-3 | TRBV11-2 | 19 | TRBD1 | once | TGTGCCAGCAGCTTACCCCGGGATCAAGGGGGCATTGGCACAGATACGCAGTATTTT | CASSLPRDQGGIGTDTQYF
TRBJ2-3 | TRBV5-1 | 14 | NA | NA | TGCGCCAGCACGTACACGAGGACCACAGATACGCAGTATTTT | CASTYTRTTDTQYF
TRBJ1-3 | TRBV6-5 | 14 | TRBD1 | NA | TGTGCCAGCAAACAGGACCCGGGACAGGGTTCCATATATTTT | CASKQDPGQGSIYF
TRBJ2-1 | TRBV27 | 13 | NA | NA | TGTGCCAGCAGTCTCCTAGGCCCTAATGAGCAGTTCTTC | CASSLLGPNEQFF
TRBJ2-6 | TRBV6-1 | 16 | NA | NA | TGTGCCAGCAGTGAAACTTTCCTCTCTGGGGCCAACGTCCTGACTTTC | CASSETFLSGANVLTF
TRBJ2-1 | TRBV2 | 17 | NA | once | TGTGCCAGCAGTGAAAGTCAGGTCTGGGGCTCCTACAATGAGCAGTTCTTC | CASSESQVWGSYNEQFF
TRBJ2-2 | TRBV7-9 | 17 | TRBD1 | NA | TGTGCCAGCAGACAATTCGGGACAGGGAGGAACACCGGGGAGCTGTTTTTT | CASRQFGTGRNTGELFF
TRBJ2-2 | TRBV7-9 | 12 | NA | NA | TGTGCCAGCAGCTTATTAGTGGGGGAGCTGTTTTTT | CASSLLVGELFF
TRBJ1-4 | TRBV5-5 | 17 | TRBD1 | few | TGTGCCAGCAGCTTGCCTCAGATGGGCAGGGGGAATGAAAAACTGTTTTTT | CASSLPQMGRGNEKLFF
TRBJ2-1 | TRBV5-1 | 15 | TRBD1 | NA | TGCGCCAGCAGCACGCCGGGACAGGGTCTTTGGGAGCAGTTCTTC | CASSTPGQGLWEQFF
TRBJ2-5 | TRBV28 | 13 | NA | NA | TGTGCCAGCAGTTTTATAGGGCAAGAGACCCAGTACTTC | CASSFIGQETQYF
TRBJ1-4 | TRBV6-5 | 11 | NA | once | TGTGCCAGCAGAGCGAATGAAAAACTGTTTTTT | CASRANEKLFF
TRBJ1-1 | TRBV5-4 | 15 | TRBD1 | NA | TGTGCCAGCAGCTCCACAACAGGGGGCAGAACTGAAGCTTTCTTT | CASSSTTGGRTEAFF
TRBJ2-3 | TRBV5-1 | 13 | TRBD1 | NA | TGCGCCAGCTCCGGGACAGGGTCAGATACGCAGTATTTT | CASSGTGSDTQYF
TRBJ1-6 | TRBV28 | 15 | TRBD1 | once | TGTGCCAGCAAGATCCCCGGGACAGGGTATTCACCCCTCCACTTT | CASKIPGTGYSPLHF
TRBJ2-5 | TRBV10-1 | 15 | TRBD2 | NA | TGCGCCAGCAGTAGGGGACTAGCGGGGTCAGAGACCCAGTACTTC | CASSRGLAGSETQYF
TRBJ1-1 | TRBV7-2 | 13 | NA | NA | TGTGCCAGCAGCTTCTTCGGGGGGGGAGAAGCTTTCTTT | CASSFFGGGEAFF
TRBJ2-1 | TRBV29-1 | 14 | NA | NA | TGCAGCGTTGAATGGGGGGAGTCCTACAATGAGCAGTTCTTC | CSVEWGESYNEQFF
TRBJ2-6 | TRBV18 | 14 | NA | once | TGTGCCAGCTCACCTACCTCTGGGGCCAACGTCCTGACTTTC | CASSPTSGANVLTF
TRBJ2-5 | TRBV5-4 | 15 | NA | NA | TGTGCCAGCAGCTTGCCCCATCAGGGCCAAGAGACCCAGTACTTC | CASSLPHQGQETQYF
TRBJ2-1 | TRBV28 | 16 | TRBD2 | once | TGTGCCAGCACCTTAAATGGCGGGGGAAACTACAATGAGCAGTTCTTC | CASTLNGGGNYNEQFF
TRBJ1-3 | TRBV11-1 | 14 | NA | NA | TGTGCCAGCAGCTTAGCGGTCTCTGGAAACACCATATATTTT | CASSLAVSGNTIYF
TRBJ1-5 | TRBV7-2 | 15 | TRBD1 | once | TGTGCCAGCAGCTCAGACAGGGTATTCAATCAGCCCCAGCATTTT | CASSSDRVFNQPQHF